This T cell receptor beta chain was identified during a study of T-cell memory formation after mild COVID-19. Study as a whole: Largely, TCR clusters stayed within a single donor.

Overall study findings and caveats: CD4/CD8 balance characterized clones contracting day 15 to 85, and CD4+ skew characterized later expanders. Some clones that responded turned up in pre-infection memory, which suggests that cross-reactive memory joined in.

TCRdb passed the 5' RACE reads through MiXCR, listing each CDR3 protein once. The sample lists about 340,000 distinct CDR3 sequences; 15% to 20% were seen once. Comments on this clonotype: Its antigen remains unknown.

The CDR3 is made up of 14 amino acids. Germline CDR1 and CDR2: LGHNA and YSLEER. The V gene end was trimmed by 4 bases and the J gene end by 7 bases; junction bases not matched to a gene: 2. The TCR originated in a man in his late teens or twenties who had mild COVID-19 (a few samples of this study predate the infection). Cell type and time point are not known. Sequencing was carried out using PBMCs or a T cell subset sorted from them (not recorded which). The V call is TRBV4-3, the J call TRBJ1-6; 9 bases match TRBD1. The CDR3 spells CASSRDRVNSPLHF. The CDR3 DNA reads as TGCGCCAGCAGCCGGGACAGGGTGAATTCACCCCTCCACTTT.